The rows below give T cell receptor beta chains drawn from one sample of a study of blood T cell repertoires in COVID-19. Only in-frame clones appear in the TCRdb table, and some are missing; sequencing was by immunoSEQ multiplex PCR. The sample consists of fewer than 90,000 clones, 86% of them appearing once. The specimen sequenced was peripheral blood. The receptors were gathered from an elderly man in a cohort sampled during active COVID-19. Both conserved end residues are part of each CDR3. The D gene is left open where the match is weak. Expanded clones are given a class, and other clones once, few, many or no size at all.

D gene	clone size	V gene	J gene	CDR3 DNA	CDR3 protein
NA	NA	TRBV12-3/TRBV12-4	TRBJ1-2	TGTGCCAGCAGTTTGGGCAGAATTTATGGCTACACCTTC	CASSLGRIYGYTF
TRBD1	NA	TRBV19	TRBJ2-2	TGTGCCAGTAGTACGACAGGGGACGGTGGGGAGCTGTTTTTT	CASSTTGDGGELFF
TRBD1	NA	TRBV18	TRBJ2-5	TGTGCCAGCTCTCTCTCCGGGACAGCAGAAGAGACCCAGTACTTC	CASSLSGTAEETQYF
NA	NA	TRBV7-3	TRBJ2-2	TGTGCCAGCAGCTTAAACTCTCCGGCGAACACCGGGGAGCTGTTTTTT	CASSLNSPANTGELFF
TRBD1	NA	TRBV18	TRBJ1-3	TGTGCCAGCTCAGGGGACAGTAGAAACACCATATATTTT	CASSGDSRNTIYF
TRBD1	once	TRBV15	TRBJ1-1	TGTGCCACCAGCAGAGATGGGCAGGGGGGCCTTTACACTGAAGCTTTCTTT	CATSRDGQGGLYTEAFF
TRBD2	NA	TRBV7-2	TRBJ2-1	TGTGCCAGCAGCCCATGGGCGGGGGGGTACAATGAGCAGTTCTTC	CASSPWAGGYNEQFF
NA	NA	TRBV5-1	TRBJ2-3	TGCGCCAGCTCCATGGGGCCCGGCGAGGATACGCAGTATTTT	CASSMGPGEDTQYF
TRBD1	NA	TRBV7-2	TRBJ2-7	TGTGCCAGCACCTCTAACAGGGGTGCGGACGAGCAGTACTTC	CASTSNRGADEQYF
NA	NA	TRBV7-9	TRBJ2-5	TGTGCCAGCAGCTTCAGTGGGGGGCAAGAGACCCAGTACTTC	CASSFSGGQETQYF
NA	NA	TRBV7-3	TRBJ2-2	TGTGCCAGCAGCTTAGGGGCGGGGGCCTTCACCGGGGAGCTGTTTTTT	CASSLGAGAFTGELFF
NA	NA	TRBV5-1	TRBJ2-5	TGCGCCAGCAGCTTGGCCAATGCGGAGACCCAGTACTTC	CASSLANAETQYF
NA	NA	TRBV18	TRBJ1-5	TGTGCCAGCTCATTCGCAGACTCGAATCAGCCCCAGCATTTT	CASSFADSNQPQHF
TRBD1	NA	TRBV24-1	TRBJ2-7	TGTGCCACCAGTCCCCGCCAGGGACAGTTCTACGAGCAGTACTTC	CATSPRQGQFYEQYF
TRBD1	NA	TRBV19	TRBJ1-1	TGTGCCAGTAGTATAGGACAGGGGGTGAGACAAGCTTTCTTT	CASSIGQGVRQAFF
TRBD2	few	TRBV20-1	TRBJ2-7	TGCAGTGCTAGTGGACCGGGACTAGCGGGGGCCTACGAGCAGTACTTC	CSASGPGLAGAYEQYF
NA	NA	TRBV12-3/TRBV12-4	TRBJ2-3	TGTGCCAGCAGTCCCTCCGGCCCAGGTACGCAGTATTTT	CASSPSGPGTQYF
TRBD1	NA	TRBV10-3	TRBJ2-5	TGTGCCATCAGTGAACCGGGACAGGGTCCAGGGACCCAGTACTTC	CAISEPGQGPGTQYF
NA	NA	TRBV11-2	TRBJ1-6	TGTGCCAGCAGCTTACCAGCCTATAATTCACCCCTCCACTTT	CASSLPAYNSPLHF
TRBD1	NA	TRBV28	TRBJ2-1	TGTGCCAGCAGTCCACAGGGGGTCCAATACAATGAGCAGTTCTTC	CASSPQGVQYNEQFF
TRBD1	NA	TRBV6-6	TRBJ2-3	TGTGCCAGCAGTCCGCCGACAGGGTCTGGCACAGATACGCAGTATTTT	CASSPPTGSGTDTQYF
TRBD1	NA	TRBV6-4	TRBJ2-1	TGTGCCAGCAGCGCGACAGGGGCCTACAATGAGCAGTTCTTC	CASSATGAYNEQFF
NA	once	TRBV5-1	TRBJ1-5	TGCGCCAGCAGCGTGGACTTTGGCAATCAGCCCCAGCATTTT	CASSVDFGNQPQHF
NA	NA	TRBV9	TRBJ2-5	TGTGCCAGCAGCGTAGGCAGGCAAGAGACCCAGTACTTC	CASSVGRQETQYF
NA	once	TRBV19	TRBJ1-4	TGTGCCAGTAGTACACCAGGGGCTAATGAAAAACTGTTTTTT	CASSTPGANEKLFF
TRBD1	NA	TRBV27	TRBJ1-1	TGTGCCAGCAGTCTACTAGGGACAGGGGACACTGAAGCTTTCTTT	CASSLLGTGDTEAFF
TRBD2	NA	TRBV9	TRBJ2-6	TGTGCCAGCAGCCCCTCGCGGGGGTGGGGGGCCAACGTCCTGACTTTC	CASSPSRGWGANVLTF
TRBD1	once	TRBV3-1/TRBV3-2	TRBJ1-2	TGTGCCAGCAGCCAAAGTTGGGACAGGGTTCGGTATGGCTACACCTTC	CASSQSWDRVRYGYTF
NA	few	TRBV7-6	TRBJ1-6	TGTGCCAGCAGCTTACAAGCGTATTCACCCCTCCACTTT	CASSLQAYSPLHF
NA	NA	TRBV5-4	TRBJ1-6	TGTGCCAGCAGCAAAGCGGGGGTCGGTTATGGATCACCCCTCCACTTT	CASSKAGVGYGSPLHF
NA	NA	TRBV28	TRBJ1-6	TGTGCCAGCAGTTTGGGAGGGGATATGGATTCACCCCTCCACTTT	CASSLGGDMDSPLHF
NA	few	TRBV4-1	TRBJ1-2	TGCGCCAGCAGCCAAGATTCGAGGGCACCTGGCTACACCTTC	CASSQDSRAPGYTF
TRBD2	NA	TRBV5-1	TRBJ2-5	TGCGCCAGCACCTTCGGGACTAGCAAACAAGAGACCCAGTACTTC	CASTFGTSKQETQYF
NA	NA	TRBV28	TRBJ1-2	TGTGCCAGCAGTTTAGCGGACAGAAACTATGGCTACACCTTC	CASSLADRNYGYTF
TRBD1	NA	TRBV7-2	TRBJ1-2	TGTGCCAGCAGACAAACAGGGGATACTAACTATGGCTACACCTTC	CASRQTGDTNYGYTF
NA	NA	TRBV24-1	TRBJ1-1	TGTGCCACCGCTCCGAGGGGAGGCACTGAAGCTTTCTTT	CATAPRGGTEAFF
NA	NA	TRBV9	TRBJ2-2	TGTGCCAGCAGCGTAGCAGGGAACACCGGGGAGCTGTTTTTT	CASSVAGNTGELFF
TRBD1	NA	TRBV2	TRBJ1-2	TGTGCCAGCAGTGAGGGCAGGGGGACTAACTATGGCTACACCTTC	CASSEGRGTNYGYTF
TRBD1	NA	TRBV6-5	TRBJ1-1	TGTGCCAGCATACGACAGGGGGCGGGGACTGAAGCTTTCTTT	CASIRQGAGTEAFF
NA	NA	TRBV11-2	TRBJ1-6	TGTGCCAGCAGCTTTAATAATGGAGCACCCCTCCACTTT	CASSFNNGAPLHF
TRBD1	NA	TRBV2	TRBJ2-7	TGTGCCAGCAGTCGGGACAGGTGGTCCTACGAGCAGTACTTC	CASSRDRWSYEQYF
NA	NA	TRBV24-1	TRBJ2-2	TGTGCCACCAGTGATCCGGGCAGGGGGGACACCGGGGAGCTGTTTTTT	CATSDPGRGDTGELFF